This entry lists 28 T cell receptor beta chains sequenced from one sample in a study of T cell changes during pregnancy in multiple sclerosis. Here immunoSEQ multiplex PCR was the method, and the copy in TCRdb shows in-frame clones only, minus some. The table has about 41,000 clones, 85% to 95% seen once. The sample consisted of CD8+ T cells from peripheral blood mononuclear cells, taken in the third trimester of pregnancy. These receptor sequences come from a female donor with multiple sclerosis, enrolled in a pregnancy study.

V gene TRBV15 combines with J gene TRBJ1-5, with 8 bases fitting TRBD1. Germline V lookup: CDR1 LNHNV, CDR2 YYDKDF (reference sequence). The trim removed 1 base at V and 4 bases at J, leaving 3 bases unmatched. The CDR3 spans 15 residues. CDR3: CATSRGTGWNQPQHF. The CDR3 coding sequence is TGTGCCACCAGCAGAGGGACAGGGTGGAATCAGCCCCAGCATTTT.

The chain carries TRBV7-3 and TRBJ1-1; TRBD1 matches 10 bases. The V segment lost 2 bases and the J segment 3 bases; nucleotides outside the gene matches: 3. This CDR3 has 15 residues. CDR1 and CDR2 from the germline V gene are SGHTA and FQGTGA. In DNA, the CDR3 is TGTGCCAGCAGCTTATCCGGGACAGGGGACACTGAAGCTTTCTTT. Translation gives CASSLSGTGDTEAFF.

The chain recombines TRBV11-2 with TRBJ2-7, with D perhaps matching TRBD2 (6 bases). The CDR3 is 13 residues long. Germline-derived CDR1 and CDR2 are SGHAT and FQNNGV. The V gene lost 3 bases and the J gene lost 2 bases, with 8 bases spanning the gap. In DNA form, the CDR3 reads TGTGCCAGCAGCTTCGGCGGGACCTACGAGCAGTACTTC. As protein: CASSFGGTYEQYF.

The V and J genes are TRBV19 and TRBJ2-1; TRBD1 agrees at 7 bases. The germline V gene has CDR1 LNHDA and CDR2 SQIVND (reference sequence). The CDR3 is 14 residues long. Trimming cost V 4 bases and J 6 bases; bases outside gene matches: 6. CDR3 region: CASSTETGVNEQFF. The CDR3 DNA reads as TGTGCCAGTAGTACAGAAACAGGGGTCAATGAGCAGTTCTTC.

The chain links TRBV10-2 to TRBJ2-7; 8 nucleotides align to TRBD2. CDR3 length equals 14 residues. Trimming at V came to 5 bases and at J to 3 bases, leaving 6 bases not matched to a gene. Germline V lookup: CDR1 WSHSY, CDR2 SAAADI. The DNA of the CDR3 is TGCGCCAGCAGTAACGGGGGGGCTAGCTACGAGCAGTACTTC. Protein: CASSNGGASYEQYF.

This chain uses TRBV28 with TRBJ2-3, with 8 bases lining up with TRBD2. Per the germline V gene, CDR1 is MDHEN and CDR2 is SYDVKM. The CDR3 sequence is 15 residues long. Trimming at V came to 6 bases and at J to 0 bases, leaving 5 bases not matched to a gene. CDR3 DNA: TGTGCCAGCAGCTTCCGGGGGGGCAGCACAGATACGCAGTATTTT. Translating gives CASSFRGGSTDTQYF.

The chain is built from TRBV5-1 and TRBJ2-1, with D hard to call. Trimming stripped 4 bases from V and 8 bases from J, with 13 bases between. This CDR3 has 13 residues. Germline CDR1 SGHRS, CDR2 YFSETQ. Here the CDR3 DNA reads TGCGCCAGCAGCCGTTATAAAAATTATGAGCAGTTCTTC. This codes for CASSRYKNYEQFF.

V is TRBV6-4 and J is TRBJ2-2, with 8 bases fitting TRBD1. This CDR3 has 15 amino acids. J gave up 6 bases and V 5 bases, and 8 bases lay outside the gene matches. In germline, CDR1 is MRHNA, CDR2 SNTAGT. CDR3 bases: TGTGCCAGCAGTCCATCAGGGGGCTCGGCCGGGGAGCTGTTTTTT. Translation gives CASSPSGGSAGELFF.

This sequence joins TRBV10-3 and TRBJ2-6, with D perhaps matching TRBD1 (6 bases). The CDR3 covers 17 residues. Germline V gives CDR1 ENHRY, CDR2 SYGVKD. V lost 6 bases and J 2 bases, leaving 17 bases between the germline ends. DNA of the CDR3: TGTGCCATCAGCGATCTTCTGGACAGAGCTGGGGCCAACGTCCTGACTTTC. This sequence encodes CAISDLLDRAGANVLTF.

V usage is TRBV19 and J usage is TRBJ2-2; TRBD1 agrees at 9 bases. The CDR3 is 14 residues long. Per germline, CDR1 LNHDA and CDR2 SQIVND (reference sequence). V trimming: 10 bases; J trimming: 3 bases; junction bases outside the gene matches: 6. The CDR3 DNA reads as TGTGCCACCCTAGACAGGGGGGACACCGGGGAGCTGTTTTTT. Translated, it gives CATLDRGDTGELFF.

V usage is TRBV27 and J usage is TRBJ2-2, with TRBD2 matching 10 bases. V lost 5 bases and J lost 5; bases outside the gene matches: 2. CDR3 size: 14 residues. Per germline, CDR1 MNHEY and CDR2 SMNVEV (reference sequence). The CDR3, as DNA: TGTGCCAGCAGTCTTAGCGGGGGGACCGGGGAGCTGTTTTTT. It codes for CASSLSGGTGELFF.

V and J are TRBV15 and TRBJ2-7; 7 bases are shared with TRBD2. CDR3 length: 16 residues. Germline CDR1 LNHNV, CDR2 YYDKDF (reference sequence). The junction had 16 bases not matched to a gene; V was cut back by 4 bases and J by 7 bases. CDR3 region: CATSKRPGLSFLEQYF. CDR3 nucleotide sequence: TGTGCCACCAGCAAACGACCGGGACTAAGCTTCTTGGAGCAGTACTTC.

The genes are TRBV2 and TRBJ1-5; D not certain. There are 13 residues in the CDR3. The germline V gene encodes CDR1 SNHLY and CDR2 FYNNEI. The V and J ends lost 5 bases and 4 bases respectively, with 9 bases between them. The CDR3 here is CASSSDKNQPQHF. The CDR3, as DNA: TGTGCCAGCAGTAGCGATAAGAATCAGCCCCAGCATTTT.

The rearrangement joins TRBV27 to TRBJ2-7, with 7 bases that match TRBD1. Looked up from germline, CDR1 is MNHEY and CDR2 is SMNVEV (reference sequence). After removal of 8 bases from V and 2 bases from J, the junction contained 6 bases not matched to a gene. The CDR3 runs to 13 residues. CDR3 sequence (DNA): TGTGCCAGCGCCCGGGACAGCACCTACGAGCAGTACTTC. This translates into CASARDSTYEQYF.

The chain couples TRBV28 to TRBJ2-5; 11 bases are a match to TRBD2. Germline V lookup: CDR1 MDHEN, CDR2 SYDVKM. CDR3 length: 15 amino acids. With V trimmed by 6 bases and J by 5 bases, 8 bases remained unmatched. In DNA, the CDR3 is TGTGCCAGCAGGGCCGTAGCGGGAGGGTCGGAGACCCAGTACTTC. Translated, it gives CASRAVAGGSETQYF.

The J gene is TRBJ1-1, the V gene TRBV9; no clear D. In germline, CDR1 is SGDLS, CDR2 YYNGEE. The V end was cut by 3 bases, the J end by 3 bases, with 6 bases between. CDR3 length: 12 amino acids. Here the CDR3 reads CASSGLDTEAFF. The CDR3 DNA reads TGTGCCAGCAGCGGACTAGACACTGAAGCTTTCTTT.

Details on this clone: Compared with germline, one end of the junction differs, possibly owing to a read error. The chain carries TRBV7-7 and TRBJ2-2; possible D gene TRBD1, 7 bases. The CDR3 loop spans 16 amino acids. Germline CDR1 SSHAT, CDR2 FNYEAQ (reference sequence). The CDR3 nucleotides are TGTGCTAGCAGCCTAGGAGGGGGCTCGGACACCGGGGAGCTGTTTTTT. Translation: CASSLGGGSDTGELFF.

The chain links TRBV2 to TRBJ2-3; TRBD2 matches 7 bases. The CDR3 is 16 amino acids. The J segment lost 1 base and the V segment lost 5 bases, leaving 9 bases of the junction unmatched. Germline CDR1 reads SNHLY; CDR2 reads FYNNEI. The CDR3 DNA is TGTGCCAGCAGTTCCCTGGCGGGAGAGGGCACAGATACGCAGTATTTT. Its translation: CASSSLAGEGTDTQYF.

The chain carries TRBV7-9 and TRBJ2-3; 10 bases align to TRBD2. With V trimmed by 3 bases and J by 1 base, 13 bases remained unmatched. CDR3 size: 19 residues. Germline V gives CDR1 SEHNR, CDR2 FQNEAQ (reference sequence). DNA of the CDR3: TGTGCCAGCAGCTTTCTCCGTCTAGCGGGAGAAGGAGGCACAGATACGCAGTATTTT. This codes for CASSFLRLAGEGGTDTQYF.

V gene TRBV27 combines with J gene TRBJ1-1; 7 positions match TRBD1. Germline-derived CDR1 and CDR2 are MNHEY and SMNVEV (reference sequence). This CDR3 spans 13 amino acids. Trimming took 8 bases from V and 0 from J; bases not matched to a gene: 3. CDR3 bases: TGTGCCAGCCAGGGGGTTTTGAACACTGAAGCTTTCTTT. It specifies CASQGVLNTEAFF.

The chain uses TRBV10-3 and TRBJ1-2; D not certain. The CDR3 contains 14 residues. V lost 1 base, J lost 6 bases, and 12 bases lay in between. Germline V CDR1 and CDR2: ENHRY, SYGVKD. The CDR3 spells CAISEWYSSDGYTF. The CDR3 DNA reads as TGTGCCATCAGTGAGTGGTACTCCTCCGATGGCTACACCTTC.

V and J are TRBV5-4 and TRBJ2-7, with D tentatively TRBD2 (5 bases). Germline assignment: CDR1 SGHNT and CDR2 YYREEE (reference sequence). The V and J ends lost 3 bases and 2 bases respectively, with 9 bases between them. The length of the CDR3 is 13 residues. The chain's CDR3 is CASSSDYTYEQYF. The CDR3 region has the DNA TGTGCCAGCAGCTCTGACTATACCTACGAGCAGTACTTC.

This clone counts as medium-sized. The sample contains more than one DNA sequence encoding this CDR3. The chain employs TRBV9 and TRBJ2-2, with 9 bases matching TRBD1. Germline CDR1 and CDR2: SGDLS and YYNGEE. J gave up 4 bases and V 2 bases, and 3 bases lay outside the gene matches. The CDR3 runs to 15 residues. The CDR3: CASSVETGGTGELFF. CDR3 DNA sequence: TGTGCCAGCAGCGTTGAGACAGGGGGCACCGGGGAGCTGTTTTTT.

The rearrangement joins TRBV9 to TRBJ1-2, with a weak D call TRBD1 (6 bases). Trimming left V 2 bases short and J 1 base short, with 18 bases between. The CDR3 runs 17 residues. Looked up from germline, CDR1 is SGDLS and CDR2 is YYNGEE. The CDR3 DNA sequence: TGTGCCAGCAGCGTCGCGGCGGACAGAGCAGTTAACTATGGCTACACCTTC. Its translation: CASSVAADRAVNYGYTF.

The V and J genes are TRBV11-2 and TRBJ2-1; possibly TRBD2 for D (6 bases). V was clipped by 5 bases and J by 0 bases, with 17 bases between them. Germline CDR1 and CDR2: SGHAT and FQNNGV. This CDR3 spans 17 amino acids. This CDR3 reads CASSLSRGSGSYNEQFF. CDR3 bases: TGTGCCAGCAGCCTCTCTCGGGGTAGCGGCTCCTACAATGAGCAGTTCTTC.

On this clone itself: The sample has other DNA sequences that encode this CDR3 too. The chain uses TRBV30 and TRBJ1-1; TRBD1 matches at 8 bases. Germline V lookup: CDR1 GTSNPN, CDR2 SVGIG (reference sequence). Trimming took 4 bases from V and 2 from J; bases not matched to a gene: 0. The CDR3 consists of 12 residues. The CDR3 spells CAWTGGNTEAFF. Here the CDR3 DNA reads TGTGCCTGGACAGGGGGCAACACTGAAGCTTTCTTT.

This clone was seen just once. The CDR3 DNA reads TGTGCCACCAGCGCCCCGGGAACTAGCGTCGGGGAGCTGTTTTTT. Translated, it gives CATSAPGTSVGELFF. This chain uses TRBV15 with TRBJ2-2; 7 bases agree with TRBD2. CDR3 length: 15 residues. V lost 5 bases to trimming and J lost 7 bases; unmatched junction nucleotides: 10. Germline CDR1 is LNHNV and CDR2 is YYDKDF (reference sequence).

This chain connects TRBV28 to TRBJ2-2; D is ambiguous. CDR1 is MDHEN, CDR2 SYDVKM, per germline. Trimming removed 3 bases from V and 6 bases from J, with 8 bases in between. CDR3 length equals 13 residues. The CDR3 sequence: CASSLITAGELFF. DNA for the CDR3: TGTGCCAGCAGTTTGATCACTGCCGGGGAGCTGTTTTTT.